The 22 T cell receptor beta chains reported below all come from one sample, sequenced in a study of technical replicates of blood from a few donors. This table comes from immunoSEQ multiplex PCR, and its TCRdb copy is limited to in-frame clones, with some not included. The sample holds around 85,000 clones; approximately 94% are singletons and the top ten take 0.25%. What was sequenced was T cells isolated from PBMCs. Source of these receptors: a human donor in good health.

The chain carries TRBV18 and TRBJ1-5, with D uncertain. Between the trimmed V and J ends, which lost 2 bases and 4 bases, there was a span of 15 bases. The CDR3 loop spans 16 amino acids. The germline V gene encodes CDR1 KGHSH and CDR2 LQKENI. For the CDR3, the DNA is TGTGCCAGCTCACCAGTAGCACCCTTAAAGAATCAGCCCCAGCATTTT. Its translation is CASSPVAPLKNQPQHF.

This clone was detected once. The genes are TRBV6-1 and TRBJ1-1; the D is unclear. From germline, CDR1 is MNHNS and CDR2 SASEGT. V lost 7 bases to trimming and J lost 0 bases, with 9 bases between them. This CDR3 spans 13 amino acids. The CDR3 coding sequence is TGTGCCAGCAACCCACTCCTGAACACTGAAGCTTTCTTT. This translates into CASNPLLNTEAFF.

The V call is TRBV6-5, the J call TRBJ1-1, with D hard to call. V lost 1 base and J lost 6, with 9 bases in between. Germline values: CDR1 MNHEY, CDR2 SVGAGI. The CDR3 is 13 amino acids. CDR3 protein: CASSYFDGAEAFF. CDR3 in DNA: TGTGCCAGCAGTTACTTTGACGGGGCTGAAGCTTTCTTT.

The chain is built from TRBV4-1 and TRBJ1-1; D call uncertain. The V gene lost 5 bases and the J gene lost 2 bases, with 21 bases spanning the gap. Germline V lookup: CDR1 MGHRA, CDR2 YSYEKL. This CDR3 region has 17 residues. This CDR3 reads CASSAGGARSVNTEAFF. The CDR3 DNA is TGCGCCAGCAGCGCGGGCGGAGCCCGCTCGGTTAACACTGAAGCTTTCTTT.

V and J are TRBV4-1 and TRBJ2-7; a weak D match, TRBD1 (6 bases). Trimming took off 1 base at V and 1 base at J, with 17 bases between the two ends. This CDR3 spans 17 amino acids. The germline gives CDR1 MGHRA, CDR2 YSYEKL. The DNA of the CDR3 is TGCGCCAGCAGCCAAGGCTTGCAAGGGGGTGGATCCTACGAGCAGTACTTC. This gives the protein CASSQGLQGGGSYEQYF.

In its sample, this clone was seen a few times. The CDR3 loop reads CASSLGEHPLYGYTF. CDR3 nucleotide sequence: TGTGCCAGCAGCTTAGGGGAGCATCCTCTCTATGGCTACACCTTC. This sequence joins TRBV7-9 and TRBJ1-2; the D is unclear. Trimming stripped 1 base from V and 4 bases from J, with 13 bases between. CDR1 is SEHNR, CDR2 FQNEAQ, per germline (reference sequence). The CDR3 runs 15 residues.

The chain is built from TRBV4-1 and TRBJ1-2; D remains unclear. CDR1 and CDR2 from the germline V gene are MGHRA and YSYEKL. V was pared by 4 bases and J by 4 bases, with 19 bases between. This CDR3 has 16 residues. Here the CDR3 reads CASSPHAGGTPYGYTF. The CDR3 DNA reads TGCGCCAGCAGCCCCCATGCAGGTGGTACGCCCTATGGCTACACCTTC.

The chain is built from TRBV19 and TRBJ2-5; the D gene is possibly TRBD1 (6 bases). Germline values: CDR1 LNHDA, CDR2 SQIVND (reference sequence). Deletions cut 6 bases from V and 3 bases from J, with 20 bases between. CDR3 length equals 16 residues. This CDR3 reads CASSSPTGRGEETQYF. CDR3 coding DNA: TGTGCCAGTAGCTCCCCGACAGGCCGCGGCGAAGAGACCCAGTACTTC. Full variable domain (remainder filled in from reference TRBV19 and TRBJ2-5): DGGITQSPKYLFRKEGQNVTLSCEQNLNHDAMYWYRQDPGQGLRLIYYSQIVNDFQKGDIAEGYSVSREKKESFPLTVTSAQKNPTAFYLCASSSPTGRGEETQYFGPGTRLLVL.

The chain joins TRBV5-1 to TRBJ1-3, with D unclear. Looked up from germline, CDR1 is SGHRS and CDR2 is YFSETQ. Trimming shortened V by 1 base and J by 0 bases, and 8 bases separated the two germline ends. The CDR3 has 15 amino acids. DNA for the CDR3: TGCGCCAGCAGCTTGTATTCCGGCTCTGGAAACACCATATATTTT. Translation: CASSLYSGSGNTIYF. Based on the CDR3 plus reference TRBV5-1 and TRBJ1-3, the full variable domain is KAGVTQTPRYLIKTRGQQVTLSCSPISGHRSVSWYQQTPGQGLQFLFEYFSETQRNKGNFPGRFSGRQFSNSRSEMNVSTLELGDSALYLCASSLYSGSGNTIYFGEGSWLTVV.

This rearrangement joins TRBV15 to TRBJ1-1; D might be TRBD1 (6 bases). Trimming left V 5 bases short and J 5 bases short, with 15 bases between. CDR3 length: 14 residues. Germline CDR1 is LNHNV and CDR2 is YYDKDF (reference sequence). The CDR3 sequence: CATSRRGADTEAFF. CDR3 coding DNA: TGTGCCACCAGCCGACGGGGGGCGGATACTGAAGCTTTCTTT.

J is TRBJ2-1 and V is TRBV15; D is unresolved. This CDR3 has 13 residues. V was shortened by 5 bases and J by 4 bases, with 9 bases between the two germline ends. Germline V lookup: CDR1 LNHNV, CDR2 YYDKDF (reference sequence). The CDR3 protein is CATSPLAYNEQFF. The CDR3 DNA reads TGTGCCACCAGCCCACTTGCATACAATGAGCAGTTCTTC.

The V and J genes are TRBV27 and TRBJ1-4, with 11 bases aligning to TRBD1. Losses at the gene ends were 1 base for V and 3 bases for J; bases not matched to a gene: 10. The CDR3 is 19 amino acids. Per the germline V gene, CDR1 is MNHEY and CDR2 is SMNVEV (reference sequence). DNA of the CDR3: TGTGCCAGCAGTTTATTGCAGAGGACAGGGGGCGGTTCTAATGAAAAACTGTTTTTT. Translating gives CASSLLQRTGGGSNEKLFF.

This sequence joins TRBV19 and TRBJ2-5; D is unclear. Trimming shortened V by 3 bases and J by 0 bases, and 11 bases separated the two germline ends. Per germline, CDR1 LNHDA and CDR2 SQIVND (reference sequence). This CDR3 comprises 15 residues. CDR3 DNA sequence: TGTGCCAGTAGTATGACCCGGGTATACCAAGAGACCCAGTACTTC. Amino acids: CASSMTRVYQETQYF.

The chain employs TRBV13 and TRBJ2-5; D is perhaps TRBD1 (5 bases). The CDR3 is 18 residues long. V was shortened by 5 bases and J by 5 bases, with 27 bases between the two germline ends. Germline CDR1 PRHDT, CDR2 FYEKMQ (reference sequence). CDR3: CASSPIGARQPYGETQYF. The CDR3 nucleotides are TGTGCCAGCAGCCCCATAGGGGCCCGACAGCCCTATGGGGAGACCCAGTACTTC.

There are a few counts of this clone. This chain connects TRBV6-5 to TRBJ1-2; 9 bases agree with TRBD1. Germline loops: CDR1 MNHEY, CDR2 SVGAGI. V dropped 6 bases and J dropped 8; count of bases not matched to a gene: 13. The CDR3 length is 15 residues. The CDR3 region has the DNA TGTGCCAGCAGACCCCGCCCTGACAGGGGGTACGGCTACACCTTC. It specifies CASRPRPDRGYGYTF.

The rearrangement links TRBV30 to TRBJ1-1, with D tentatively TRBD1 (5 bases). This CDR3 comprises 13 residues. Trimming cost V 4 bases and J 1 base, with 10 bases left between them. In germline, CDR1 is GTSNPN, CDR2 SVGIG (reference sequence). In nucleotides, the CDR3 is TGTGCCTGGAAGGTCGGACAGAACACTGAAGCTTTCTTT. Its translation: CAWKVGQNTEAFF.

This chain joins TRBV29-1 and TRBJ2-7; D not certain. The CDR3 consists of 13 residues. V was trimmed by 2 bases and J by 2 bases, leaving 10 bases between them. CDR1 and CDR2 from the germline V gene are SQVTM and ANQGSEA. The chain's CDR3 is CSVESHTPYEQYF. For the CDR3, the DNA is TGCAGCGTTGAATCTCACACCCCCTACGAGCAGTACTTC.

This rearrangement joins TRBV19 to TRBJ1-4; D is unclear. Looked up from germline, CDR1 is LNHDA and CDR2 is SQIVND (reference sequence). The length of the CDR3 is 13 residues. V lost 8 bases, J lost 7 bases, and 14 bases lay in between. The CDR3 DNA is TGTGCCAGTGATTCGATCTCGGGTGAAAAACTGTTTTTT. Amino acid sequence: CASDSISGEKLFF.

The chain combines TRBV5-6 with TRBJ2-7, with 8 bases that match TRBD2. Trimming at V came to 4 bases and at J to 3 bases, leaving 9 bases not matched to a gene. The germline CDR1 and CDR2 sequences are SGHDT and YYEEEE. The CDR3 runs to 15 residues. The CDR3 region is CASSPESGSHYEQYF. The CDR3 bases are TGTGCCAGCAGCCCGGAAAGCGGGAGCCACTACGAGCAGTACTTC.

The chain has TRBV20-1 and TRBJ2-5, with D hard to call. CDR3 length: 11 amino acids. In germline, CDR1 is DFQATT, CDR2 SNEGSKA (reference sequence). V dropped 0 bases and J dropped 7 bases, with 6 bases sitting between them. The CDR3 DNA reads TGCAGTGCTAGAGATGTCGGGACCCAGTACTTC. This gives the protein CSARDVGTQYF.

This chain links TRBV13 with TRBJ1-2, with 8 bases lining up with TRBD1. The CDR3 is 15 amino acids. Per germline, CDR1 PRHDT and CDR2 FYEKMQ (reference sequence). V was pared by 7 bases and J by 4 bases, with 11 bases of the junction left unmatched. CDR3 in amino acids: CASTQGAGGGYGYTF. DNA for the CDR3: TGTGCCAGCACCCAGGGGGCAGGGGGAGGCTATGGCTACACCTTC. Filled out from reference TRBV13 and TRBJ1-2, the complete variable domain reads AAGVIQSPRHLIKEKRETATLKCYPIPRHDTVYWYQQGPGQDPQFLISFYEKMQSDKGSIPDRFSAQQFSDYHSELNMSSLELGDSALYFCASTQGAGGGYGYTFGSGTRLTVV.

The chain uses TRBV11-2 and TRBJ1-2; D might be TRBD1 (6 bases). Trimming shortened V by 1 base and J by 13 bases, and 19 bases separated the two germline ends. Germline loops: CDR1 SGHAT, CDR2 FQNNGV. This CDR3 contains 14 residues. The CDR3 sequence is CASSLGQVTRAGTF. The CDR3, as DNA: TGTGCCAGCAGCTTAGGACAGGTCACGCGGGCCGGCACCTTC.